A single sample is the source of the 13 T cell receptor beta chains below, sequenced in a study of PD-1 blockade in classical Hodgkin lymphoma. Every patient experienced relapse after autologous stem cell transplantation, and brentuximab vedotin exposure varied. Profiled with immunoSEQ multiplex PCR; TCRdb holds only in-frame clones, not every one. This table holds about 110,000 clones, 80% to 90% found once. Specimen: peripheral blood mononuclear cells (PBMCs), collected before the second cycle of nivolumab. The receptors were gathered from a human donor with classical Hodgkin lymphoma.

This rearrangement joins TRBV29-1 to TRBJ2-5; D unclear. The germline V gene has CDR1 SQVTM and CDR2 ANQGSEA. The CDR3 runs 12 residues. The V gene lost 7 bases and the J gene lost 3 bases, with 12 bases spanning the gap. The DNA for the CDR3 is TGCAGCGCCCTGGGAAGGAAAGAGACCCAGTACTTC. Translated: CSALGRKETQYF.

The V gene is TRBV5-4, the J gene TRBJ2-1, with D unresolved. V was clipped by 1 base and J by 9 bases, with 8 bases between them. The CDR3 runs 12 residues. Germline CDR1 and CDR2: SGHNT and YYREEE (reference sequence). The CDR3 DNA follows: TGTGCCAGCAGCTTGCGTGGTGCTGAGCAGTTCTTC. This translates into CASSLRGAEQFF.

The count of this clone is one. The chain joins TRBV25-1 to TRBJ2-3, with TRBD2 identical over 13 bases. Germline trimming cut 4 bases from V and 2 bases from J; bases unmatched to any gene: 3. Germline CDR1 reads MGHDK; CDR2 reads SYGVNS. This CDR3 has 16 residues. CDR3 in DNA: TGTGCCAGCAGTGGGGGACTAGCGGGACTCACAGATACGCAGTATTTT. Translating gives CASSGGLAGLTDTQYF.

This clone was detected only once. V usage is TRBV13 and J usage is TRBJ1-3; D gene ambiguous. Trimming took off 0 bases at V and 0 bases at J, with 9 bases between the two ends. The CDR3 runs to 16 residues. The germline CDR1 and CDR2 sequences are PRHDT and FYEKMQ (reference sequence). The CDR3 region is CASSLGAPSSGNTIYF. CDR3 coding DNA: TGTGCCAGCAGCTTAGGTGCACCGAGCTCTGGAAACACCATATATTTT. The entire variable domain, with the rest obtained from reference TRBV13 and TRBJ1-3, is as follows: AAGVIQSPRHLIKEKRETATLKCYPIPRHDTVYWYQQGPGQDPQFLISFYEKMQSDKGSIPDRFSAQQFSDYHSELNMSSLELGDSALYFCASSLGAPSSGNTIYFGEGSWLTVV.

The genes are TRBV18 and TRBJ1-1; D call uncertain. Germline V lookup: CDR1 KGHSH, CDR2 LQKENI. The length of the CDR3 is 14 residues. V lost 1 base and J lost 2, with 8 bases in between. CDR3 coding DNA: TGTGCCAGCTCACCACACAGAGAAAACACTGAAGCTTTCTTT. Translating gives CASSPHRENTEAFF. Drawing the rest from reference TRBV18 and TRBJ1-1, the complete variable domain is NAGVMQNPRHLVRRRGQEARLRCSPMKGHSHVYWYRQLPEEGLKFMVYLQKENIIDESGMPKERFSAEFPKEGPSILRIQQVVRGDSAAYFCASSPHRENTEAFFGQGTRLTVV.

J is TRBJ1-1 and V is TRBV5-4, with D perhaps matching TRBD1 (6 bases). The CDR3 runs to 15 residues. Germline CDR1 and CDR2: SGHNT and YYREEE (reference sequence). V lost 4 bases and J lost 3, with 16 bases in between. DNA of the CDR3: TGTGCCAGCAGCCCCGGGTGGTCAGGGGACACTGAAGCTTTCTTT. As protein: CASSPGWSGDTEAFF.

The CDR3 sequence: CASSPNGLGGNTIYF. The CDR3 DNA reads TGTGCCAGCAGCCCGAACGGCCTGGGGGGAAACACCATATATTTT. The rearrangement uses TRBV5-6 and TRBJ1-3; D gene ambiguous. The CDR3 extends over 15 amino acids. Trimming took off 4 bases at V and 4 bases at J, with 15 bases between the two ends. CDR1 and CDR2 from the germline V gene are SGHDT and YYEEEE.

The V call is TRBV11-2, the J call TRBJ2-4; TRBD1 agrees at 8 bases. Germline V lookup: CDR1 SGHAT, CDR2 FQNNGV. The CDR3 is 14 residues long. With V trimmed by 5 bases and J by 4 bases, 4 bases remained unmatched. The CDR3 reads CASSPRTGKNIQYF. The DNA of the CDR3 is TGTGCCAGCAGCCCCCGGACAGGGAAAAACATTCAGTACTTC. Full variable domain (missing parts from reference TRBV11-2 and TRBJ2-4): EAGVAQSPRYKIIEKRQSVAFWCNPISGHATLYWYQQILGQGPKLLIQFQNNGVVDDSQLPKDRFSAERLKGVDSTLKIQPAKLEDSAVYLCASSPRTGKNIQYFGAGTRLSVL.

J is TRBJ2-7 and V is TRBV5-1; D may be TRBD1 or TRBD2 (5 bases each). The CDR3 covers 16 residues. Germline lookup yields CDR1 SGHRS and CDR2 YFSETQ. V lost 4 bases and J lost 2, with 19 bases in between. This CDR3 reads CASSHGAAAGTYEQYF. Here the CDR3 DNA reads TGCGCCAGCAGCCACGGGGCGGCGGCGGGTACCTACGAGCAGTACTTC.

J is TRBJ2-7 and V is TRBV7-9, with D possibly TRBD2 on 5 matching bases. Germline values: CDR1 SEHNR, CDR2 FQNEAQ (reference sequence). The V end was cut by 4 bases, the J end by 0 bases, with 16 bases between. This CDR3 region has 16 residues. CDR3 amino acids: CASSSFGLHSSYEQYF. CDR3 coding DNA: TGTGCCAGCAGCTCCTTCGGACTTCATAGCTCCTACGAGCAGTACTTC.

This sequence joins TRBV5-6 and TRBJ2-7; D not certain. The CDR3 consists of 14 residues. V dropped 0 bases and J dropped 3 bases, with 10 bases sitting between them. The germline V gene has CDR1 SGHDT and CDR2 YYEEEE. The CDR3, as DNA: TGTGCCAGCAGCTTGGAGTTCGCAAGCTACGAGCAGTACTTC. It encodes CASSLEFASYEQYF.

This CDR3 is CSVVIGRLFGYTF. The DNA for the CDR3 is TGCAGCGTTGTAATAGGGCGCTTGTTTGGCTACACCTTC. V usage is TRBV29-1 and J usage is TRBJ1-2; no firm D call. With 4 bases removed from V and 7 bases from J, the gap between germline ends came to 16 bases. Germline V CDR1 and CDR2: SQVTM, ANQGSEA. This CDR3 is 13 amino acids long.

The chain links TRBV6-5 to TRBJ2-5, with 7 bases lining up with TRBD1. The CDR3 runs to 15 residues. Trimming took 2 bases from V and 4 from J; bases not matched to a gene: 7. Germline V CDR1 and CDR2: MNHEY, SVGAGI. CDR3 loop: CASSYRGTAPETQYF. CDR3 coding DNA: TGTGCCAGCAGTTACAGGGGGACAGCACCAGAGACCCAGTACTTC.